The clone carrying this TCR beta chain was detected once. CDR3 length: 15 amino acids. The trim removed 3 bases at V and 3 bases at J, leaving 6 bases unmatched. Per the germline V gene, CDR1 is SGHVS and CDR2 is FNYEAQ. This sample is part of a study of technical replicates of blood from several donors. Using immunoSEQ multiplex PCR, the repertoire was profiled, and TCRdb retains in-frame clones only, with some absent. The sample lists some 70,000 clones; about 89% were seen once. The source material was PBMCs. The source of this sequence is a human donor in good health. Some clones in this sample may be carry-over from other donors' samples. The rearrangement joins TRBV7-6 to TRBJ2-3; TRBD1 matches 7 bases. CDR3: CASSFRQGGTDTQYF. The CDR3 nucleotides are TGTGCCAGCAGCTTCAGACAGGGTGGGACAGATACGCAGTATTTT. The whole variable domain, filled in from reference TRBV7-6 and TRBJ2-3, reads GAGVSQSPRYKVTKRGQDVALRCDPISGHVSLYWYRQALGQGPEFLTYFNYEAQQDKSGLPNDRFSAERPEGSISTLTIQRTEQRDSAMYRCASSFRQGGTDTQYFGPGTRLTVL.